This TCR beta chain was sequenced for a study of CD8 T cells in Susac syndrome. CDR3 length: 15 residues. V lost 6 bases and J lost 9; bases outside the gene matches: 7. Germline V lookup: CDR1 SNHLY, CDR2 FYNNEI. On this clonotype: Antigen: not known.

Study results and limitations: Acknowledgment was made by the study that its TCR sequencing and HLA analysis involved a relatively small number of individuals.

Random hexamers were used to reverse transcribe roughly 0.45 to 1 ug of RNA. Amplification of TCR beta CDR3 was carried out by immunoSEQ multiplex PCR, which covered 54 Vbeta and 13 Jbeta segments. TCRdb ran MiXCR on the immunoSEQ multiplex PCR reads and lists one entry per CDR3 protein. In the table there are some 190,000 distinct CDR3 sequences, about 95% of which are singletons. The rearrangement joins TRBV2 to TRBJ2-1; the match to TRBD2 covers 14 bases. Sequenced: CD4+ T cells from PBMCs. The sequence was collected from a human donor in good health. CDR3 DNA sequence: TGTGCCAGCAGGGGGACTAGCGGGAGATCCGGTGAGCAGTTCTTC. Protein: CASRGTSGRSGEQFF.